This T cell receptor beta chain came from a study of Ad26.COV2.S vaccination and SARS-CoV-2 variants. Details on this clone: This sample also contains other DNA sequences that code for the same CDR3.

As to treatment: 15 to 20 received Ad26.COV2.S at low or high dose, single or two shots; 5 received placebo; per-sample allocation not given. On day 63 after the first injection, vaccine and placebo recipients gave samples. Assay used: immunoSEQ multiplex PCR; TCRdb lists only in-frame clones, some missing. Of some 520,000 clones detected, roughly 87% appear once; the ten largest clones hold 10% to 15%. Sequenced material: peripheral blood, taken in a trial of Ad26.COV2.S vaccine versus placebo. The receptor's source is a person aged 18-60 years who received the Ad26.COV2.S COVID-19 vaccine or a placebo.

CDR3 nucleotides: TGTGCCACCAGTGATCCCGGAAGCAATCAGCCCCAGCATTTT. Its protein is CATSDPGSNQPQHF. V gene TRBV24-1 combines with J gene TRBJ1-5; D uncertain. This CDR3 spans 14 amino acids. V lost 3 bases, J lost 1 base, and 6 bases lay in between. From germline, CDR1 is KGHDR and CDR2 SFDVKD.